These 20 T cell receptor beta chains share one sample of origin, sequenced in a study of T cell responses to AZD1222 COVID-19 vaccine. This table comes from immunoSEQ multiplex PCR, and its TCRdb copy is limited to in-frame clones, with some not included. Of some 100,000 clones in the sample, about nine tenths were seen once. The sequences come from peripheral blood, collected on day 0 of AZD1222 vaccination. The receptor set was obtained from an adult in good health.

This clone was counted a few times. The chain carries TRBV9 and TRBJ1-2; D uncertain. The CDR3 is 15 amino acids. V was pared by 0 bases and J by 1 base, with 10 bases between. The germline V gene encodes CDR1 SGDLS and CDR2 YYNGEE. CDR3 region: CASSVGADNNYGYTF. Written as DNA, the CDR3 is TGTGCCAGCAGCGTAGGGGCAGACAATAACTATGGCTACACCTTC.

The chain recombines TRBV12-3 or TRBV12-4 with TRBJ2-5; D remains ambiguous. CDR3 length: 12 amino acids. Trimming shortened V by 1 base and J by 5 bases, and 5 bases separated the two germline ends. The CDR3 region has the DNA TGTGCCAGCAGTTTAGGTGTTGAGACCCAGTACTTC. As protein: CASSLGVETQYF.

This clone was detected a few times. The J gene is TRBJ1-5, the V gene TRBV25-1, with D perhaps TRBD1 (6 bases). The CDR3 runs to 14 residues. V was cut by 2 bases and J by 6 bases, with 11 bases left in between. CDR1 and CDR2 (germline): MGHDK, SYGVNS. The CDR3 nucleotides read TGTGCCAGCAGTGAAGCAGGGGATACTCAGCCCCAGCATTTT. Protein: CASSEAGDTQPQHF.

V is TRBV6-5 and J is TRBJ1-1; the D is unclear. In germline, CDR1 is MNHEY, CDR2 SVGAGI. The CDR3 consists of 13 residues. V was trimmed by 2 bases and J by 0 bases, leaving 4 bases between them. The CDR3 protein is CASSYLLNTEAFF. The DNA for the CDR3 is TGTGCCAGCAGTTACCTTTTGAACACTGAAGCTTTCTTT.

In regard to this clone: This sample also contains other DNA sequences that code for the same CDR3. V gene TRBV6-4 combines with J gene TRBJ1-1; a weak D match, TRBD1 (5 bases). The length of the CDR3 is 13 residues. V shed 5 bases and J shed 4 bases, with 11 bases lying between them. Per the germline V gene, CDR1 is MRHNA and CDR2 is SNTAGT. The CDR3 DNA is TGTGCCAGCAGTCTTCAGGGAGGCACTGAAGCTTTCTTT. Protein sequence: CASSLQGGTEAFF.

V usage is TRBV7-2 and J usage is TRBJ1-2; TRBD1 aligns across 9 bases. The junction had 7 bases not matched to a gene; V was cut back by 3 bases and J by 5 bases. This CDR3 comprises 15 residues. Germline V lookup: CDR1 SGHTA, CDR2 FQGNSA. CDR3 loop: CASSFPDRGSYGYTF. In DNA form, the CDR3 reads TGTGCCAGCAGCTTTCCGGACAGGGGATCGTATGGCTACACCTTC.

The rearrangement joins TRBV11-2 to TRBJ1-2; D might be TRBD1 (6 bases). V was pared by 5 bases and J by 6 bases, with 16 bases between. CDR1 and CDR2 (germline): SGHAT, FQNNGV. The CDR3 has 14 amino acids. The CDR3 is CASSPGPQGNGYTF. DNA of the CDR3: TGTGCCAGCAGCCCGGGCCCCCAGGGGAATGGCTACACCTTC.

The genes are TRBV5-1 and TRBJ2-7, with D possibly matching TRBD1 (6 bases). The CDR3 has 15 amino acids. Germline V CDR1 and CDR2: SGHRS, YFSETQ. The V end was cut by 6 bases, the J end by 0 bases, with 16 bases between. CDR3 bases: TGCGCCAGCACCCCGCGTATGGACAGCTCCTACGAGCAGTACTTC. This sequence encodes CASTPRMDSSYEQYF. The variable domain in full, completed from reference TRBV5-1 and TRBJ2-7, reads KAGVTQTPRYLIKTRGQQVTLSCSPISGHRSVSWYQQTPGQGLQFLFEYFSETQRNKGNFPGRFSGRQFSNSRSEMNVSTLELGDSALYLCASTPRMDSSYEQYFGPGTRLTVT.

The chain couples TRBV6-5 to TRBJ1-1; D is undetermined. This CDR3 is 13 amino acids long. Germline V gene lookup returns CDR1 MNHEY and CDR2 SVGAGI. V lost 4 bases and J 4 bases, leaving 10 bases between the germline ends. CDR3 nucleotides: TGTGCCAGCAGTTGGGGAGGAAGCACTGAAGCTTTCTTT. Its protein product is CASSWGGSTEAFF.

This sequence joins TRBV27 and TRBJ2-4; 7 bases fit TRBD1. The junction had 11 bases not matched to a gene; V was cut back by 6 bases and J by 6 bases. In germline, CDR1 is MNHEY, CDR2 SMNVEV (reference sequence). The CDR3 runs 15 residues. Here the CDR3 reads CASSELQGNVNIQYF. The CDR3 bases are TGTGCCAGCAGCGAACTACAGGGGAATGTAAACATTCAGTACTTC.

The J gene is TRBJ2-1, the V gene TRBV23-1; 11 positions agree with TRBD2. TRBV23-1 belongs to the ORF category, with a function that is uncertain. V lost 0 bases and J lost 7; bases outside the gene matches: 5. CDR3 size: 16 residues. The CDR3 DNA reads TGCGCCAGCAGTCAATCTAGACTAGCGGGGAATAATGAGCAGTTCTTC. Amino acids: CASSQSRLAGNNEQFF.

V gene TRBV6-6 combines with J gene TRBJ1-2; weak D call: TRBD1 (5 bases). The CDR3 spans 15 residues. Germline V gives CDR1 MNHNY, CDR2 SVGAGI (reference sequence). V was cut by 2 bases and J by 8 bases, with 18 bases left in between. The CDR3 sequence is CASSYVGGEPEGYTF. In DNA form, the CDR3 reads TGTGCCAGCAGTTACGTTGGGGGTGAACCTGAGGGCTACACCTTC.

This clone was found a few times. The V gene is TRBV10-2, the J gene TRBJ1-3; a possible D gene is TRBD1 (5 bases). The CDR3 is 14 residues long. Looked up from germline, CDR1 is WSHSY and CDR2 is SAAADI. Deletions cut 6 bases from V and 1 base from J, with 10 bases between. The CDR3 spells CASRPPGSGNTIYF. CDR3 DNA: TGCGCCAGCAGGCCCCCAGGGTCTGGAAACACCATATATTTT.

This clone was recorded only once. The chain combines TRBV28 with TRBJ1-4, with TRBD1 as a possible D gene (5 bases). V shed 3 bases and J shed 8 bases, with 13 bases lying between them. The CDR3 is 14 amino acids. Germline CDR1 MDHEN, CDR2 SYDVKM. This CDR3 is CASSLPGAGEKLFF. The CDR3, as DNA: TGTGCCAGCAGTTTGCCCGGGGCGGGAGAAAAACTGTTTTTT.

The chain links TRBV6-5 to TRBJ1-4; 7 bases fit TRBD1. Germline trimming cut 2 bases from V and 6 bases from J; bases unmatched to any gene: 3. Per germline, CDR1 MNHEY and CDR2 SVGAGI. The CDR3 contains 14 residues. The CDR3 nucleotides are TGTGCCAGCAGTTACGGCAGGGGGGATGAAAAACTGTTTTTT. It codes for CASSYGRGDEKLFF.

J is TRBJ2-1 and V is TRBV18; the D gene is possibly TRBD2 (5 bases). Between the trimmed V and J ends, which lost 4 bases and 0 bases, there was a span of 7 bases. Germline V gene data show CDR1 as KGHSH and CDR2 as LQKENI. The CDR3 totals 14 residues. The CDR3 nucleotides are TGTGCCAGCTCACTAGCGAGCTCCTACAATGAGCAGTTCTTC. Translating gives CASSLASSYNEQFF.

This sequence joins TRBV7-9 and TRBJ1-3, with D hard to call. The CDR3 contains 13 residues. V was clipped by 7 bases and J by 2 bases, with 9 bases between them. CDR1 is SEHNR and CDR2 is FQNEAQ in the germline V gene (reference sequence). The CDR3 bases are TGTGCCAGCACCCTCGGGGCTGGAAACACCATATATTTT. It yields the protein CASTLGAGNTIYF.

The rearrangement joins TRBV21-1 to TRBJ2-7; the table gives TRBD2 as D, unverified against the DNA. TRBV21-1 is a recognized pseudogene. This CDR3 has 16 residues. The CDR3 sequence is CASSKPIYLSSYEQYF. DNA for the CDR3: TGTGCCAGCAGCAAACCCATCTACTTAAGCTCCTACGAGCAGTACTTC.

The rearrangement links TRBV6-2 or TRBV6-3 to TRBJ1-1, with D unclear. The CDR3 extends over 12 amino acids. Trimming took off 6 bases at V and 9 bases at J, with 14 bases between the two ends. From germline, CDR1 is MNHEY and CDR2 SVGEGT. This CDR3 is CASSRQAQQAFF. In DNA form, the CDR3 reads TGTGCCAGCAGCCGTCAGGCTCAGCAAGCTTTCTTT.

The CDR3 DNA follows: TGTGCCAGCAGTGTCCCGAGACCTCAGAATGGCTACACCTTC. Its protein is CASSVPRPQNGYTF. The chain carries TRBV28 and TRBJ1-2, with D uncertain. The V end was cut by 5 bases, the J end by 6 bases, with 16 bases between. CDR3 size: 14 residues. Germline values: CDR1 MDHEN, CDR2 SYDVKM.